Detailed here is one T cell receptor beta chain. V was pared by 6 bases and J by 10 bases, with 12 bases of the junction left unmatched. The germline gives CDR1 MDHEN, CDR2 SYDVKM. The CDR3 covers 15 residues. This sample was included in a study of cytomegalovirus exposure and HLA in healthy donors. Clones were sequenced by immunoSEQ multiplex PCR, and TCRdb holds only the in-frame ones, with some missing. Here the sample spans about 130,000 clones, 85% to 90% being singletons. Specimen: PBMCs. The TCR was taken from a woman under 30 in good health and CMV-seropositive. This chain joins TRBV28 and TRBJ1-6; 7 bases line up with TRBD1. CDR3 DNA sequence: TGTGCCAGCAGCCCCCCGACAGGGTTTCAATCACCCCTCCACTTT. Amino acids: CASSPPTGFQSPLHF.